This TCR beta chain was captured in a study of CD8+ T cells in alopecia areata. Study context: Twice a day, 5 to 10 mg of oral tofacitinib was administered to treated patients.

The treatment is: oral pan-JAK inhibitor, 5-10 mg twice daily. General study results and limits: Tofacitinib significantly brought down scalp clonality and expanded CD8+ clones among top 100. TCR sharing was clearer in mice than between patients, perhaps partly owing to patient HLA diversity. Across lesional scalp, and particularly alopecia totalis/universalis, clonality surpassed that of normal scalp.

A note on this clone: Its target is unknown.

Extracted RNA was reverse transcribed, and the resulting cDNA served as sequencing template. The table came from immunoSEQ multiplex PCR; TCRdb's copy has only in-frame clones and leaves some out. The repertoire holds about 220,000 clones, 50% to 60% seen once, with around 1.6% in the top ten. This clonotype originated in a human donor with alopecia areata. The sample was CD4+ T cells sorted from blood, taken at week 4, from a patient treated with tofacitinib.

CDR3 nucleotide sequence: TGTGCCAGCAGCTTATCGTTCGACACAGATACGCAGTATTTT. As protein: CASSLSFDTDTQYF. The rearrangement links TRBV7-3 to TRBJ2-3; D gene unclear. The CDR3 is 14 residues long. Germline loops: CDR1 SGHTA, CDR2 FQGTGA. V was trimmed by 2 bases and J by 2 bases, leaving 8 bases between them.